This TCR beta chain was found in a study of T cells after yellow fever vaccination. TCRdb redid the calling of the 5' RACE reads with MiXCR, one entry per CDR3 protein. The sample has 450,000 to 650,000 distinct CDR3 sequences; 20% to 25% are singletons. With 5 bases clipped from V and 5 bases from J, the junction kept 2 bases outside the gene matches. The CDR3 length is 13 residues. Germline V lookup: CDR1 WSHSY, CDR2 SAAADI. This clonotype was detected many times. The source of this sequence is a man aged 18 to 30 who received the YFV17D yellow fever vaccine. The specimen was PBMCs, collected approximately 22 days after the first yellow fever vaccination. This chain links TRBV10-2 with TRBJ2-2, with 7 bases lining up with TRBD1. The CDR3 sequence: CASSWDRTGELFF. DNA of the CDR3: TGCGCCAGCAGTTGGGACAGAACCGGGGAGCTGTTTTTT.